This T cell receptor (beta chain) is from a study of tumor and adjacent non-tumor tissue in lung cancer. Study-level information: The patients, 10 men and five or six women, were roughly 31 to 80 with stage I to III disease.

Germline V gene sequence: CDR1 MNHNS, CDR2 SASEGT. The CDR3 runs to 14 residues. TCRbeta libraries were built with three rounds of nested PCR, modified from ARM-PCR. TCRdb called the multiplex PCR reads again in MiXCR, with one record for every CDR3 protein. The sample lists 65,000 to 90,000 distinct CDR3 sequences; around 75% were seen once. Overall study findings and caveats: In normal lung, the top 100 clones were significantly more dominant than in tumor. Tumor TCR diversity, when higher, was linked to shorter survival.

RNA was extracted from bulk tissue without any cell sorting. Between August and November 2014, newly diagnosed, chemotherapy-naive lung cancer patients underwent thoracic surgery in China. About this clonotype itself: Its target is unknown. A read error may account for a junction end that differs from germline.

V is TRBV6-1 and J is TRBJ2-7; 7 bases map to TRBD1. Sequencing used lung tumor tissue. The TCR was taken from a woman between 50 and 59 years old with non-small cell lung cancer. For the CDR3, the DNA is TGTGCCAGCACTCCTACAGGGGAGTTCTACGAGCAATACTTC. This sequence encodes CASTPTGEFYEQYF.